Presented here are 30 T cell receptor beta chains from one specimen sequenced in a study of T cell responses to AZD1222 COVID-19 vaccine. Data came from immunoSEQ multiplex PCR; TCRdb stores just in-frame clones and leaves some out. Of 95,000 to 110,000 clones listed, over 90% were seen once; the top ten hold approximately 4.7%. The sample was peripheral blood, taken on day 0 of AZD1222 vaccination. The receptor source for this set is an adult in good health.

The genes are TRBV7-2 and TRBJ2-7; D is unresolved. Germline lookup yields CDR1 SGHTA and CDR2 FQGNSA. The V gene lost 6 bases and the J gene lost 1 base, with 13 bases spanning the gap. The CDR3 is 14 amino acids. CDR3 DNA: TGTGCCAGCAGTAAATACCGGGTATCCTACGAGCAGTACTTC. It translates to CASSKYRVSYEQYF.

The J gene is TRBJ2-1, the V gene TRBV7-2; tentatively, D is TRBD2 (6 bases). CDR3 length: 14 residues. Germline CDR1 and CDR2: SGHTA and FQGNSA. V was clipped by 5 bases and J by 6 bases, with 14 bases between them. DNA for the CDR3: TGTGCCAGCAGCGTCAGACTAGTCGGCAATGAGCAGTTCTTC. Protein: CASSVRLVGNEQFF.

The chain has TRBV11-2 and TRBJ1-5, with D uncertain. Trimming took off 5 bases at V and 2 bases at J, with 10 bases between the two ends. The V gene's germline CDR1 is SGHAT and CDR2 FQNNGV. The CDR3 totals 14 residues. The CDR3 sequence is CASSPAQGNQPQHF. As DNA, the CDR3 is TGTGCCAGCAGCCCGGCGCAGGGCAATCAGCCCCAGCATTTT.

This chain links TRBV6-2 or TRBV6-3 with TRBJ2-1; 8 nucleotides agree with TRBD2. The V gene end was trimmed by 5 bases and the J gene end by 3 bases; junction bases not matched to a gene: 3. The CDR3 has 14 amino acids. Germline V gene lookup returns CDR1 MNHEY and CDR2 SVGEGT. Here the CDR3 DNA reads TGTGCCAGCAGTCAGACTAGCGTCTACAATGAGCAGTTCTTC. As protein: CASSQTSVYNEQFF.

V gene TRBV14 combines with J gene TRBJ2-7; no clear D. CDR3 size: 14 residues. Germline values: CDR1 SGHDN, CDR2 FVKESK. V gave up 0 bases and J gave up 0 bases, with 6 bases separating them. The chain's CDR3 is CASSQDGFSYEQYF. The CDR3 nucleotides are TGTGCCAGCAGCCAAGATGGGTTCTCCTACGAGCAGTACTTC.

V gene TRBV20-1 combines with J gene TRBJ2-1; D is unresolved. V lost 5 bases, J lost 4 bases, and 6 bases lay in between. CDR1 and CDR2 (germline): DFQATT, SNEGSKA (reference sequence). The CDR3 extends over 11 amino acids. The CDR3 region is CSAGSYNEQFF. CDR3 in DNA: TGCAGTGCTGGCAGTTACAATGAGCAGTTCTTC.

CDR3 in DNA: TGTGCCAGCAGCCCGGCAGGGAGGAATCAGCCCCAGCATTTT. This sequence encodes CASSPAGRNQPQHF. J is TRBJ1-5 and V is TRBV11-2, with a weak D call TRBD1 (5 bases). The CDR3 sequence is 14 residues long. Germline CDR1 is SGHAT and CDR2 is FQNNGV. Trimming pared 5 bases from V and 4 bases from J, leaving 12 bases between. The full variable domain, completed using reference TRBV11-2 and TRBJ1-5, is EAGVAQSPRYKIIEKRQSVAFWCNPISGHATLYWYQQILGQGPKLLIQFQNNGVVDDSQLPKDRFSAERLKGVDSTLKIQPAKLEDSAVYLCASSPAGRNQPQHFGDGTRLSIL.

The sample holds one count of this clone. The gene calls are TRBV7-8 and TRBJ1-4; tentatively, D is TRBD1 (6 bases). Germline V CDR1 and CDR2: SGHVS, FQNEAQ. CDR3 length: 14 amino acids. Between the trimmed V and J ends, which lost 1 base and 5 bases, there was a span of 8 bases. CDR3 in amino acids: CASSLGTENEKLFF. DNA for the CDR3: TGTGCCAGCAGCTTAGGGACAGAGAATGAAAAACTGTTTTTT.

The rearrangement links TRBV19 to TRBJ2-3; 7 positions agree with TRBD2. This CDR3 comprises 14 residues. J lost 6 bases, V lost 6 bases, and 9 bases had no gene match. CDR1 LNHDA and CDR2 SQIVND come from the germline V gene (reference sequence). CDR3 protein: CASSPKRGSDTQYF. For the CDR3, the DNA is TGTGCCAGTAGCCCGAAGCGGGGATCCGATACGCAGTATTTT.

J is TRBJ2-3 and V is TRBV7-3; D not resolved. Trimming left V 5 bases short and J 4 bases short, with 10 bases between. CDR1 and CDR2 (germline): SGHTA, FQGTGA. The CDR3 has 13 residues. The CDR3 protein is CASSPSPPDTQYF. CDR3 in DNA: TGTGCCAGCAGCCCCTCCCCGCCAGATACGCAGTATTTT. Variable domain in full (rest from reference TRBV7-3 and TRBJ2-3): GAGVSQTPSNKVTEKGKYVELRCDPISGHTALYWYRQSLGQGPEFLIYFQGTGAADDSGLPNDRFFAVRPEGSVSTLKIQRTERGDSAVYLCASSPSPPDTQYFGPGTRLTVL.

This chain connects TRBV7-3 to TRBJ2-2; D is unresolved. The germline CDR1 and CDR2 sequences are SGHTA and FQGTGA. Trimming removed 6 bases at V and 5 bases at J, with 16 bases between. CDR3 length equals 15 residues. The CDR3: CASRKDLASTGELFF. Written as DNA, the CDR3 is TGTGCCAGCAGGAAGGATCTGGCGAGTACCGGGGAGCTGTTTTTT.

The genes are TRBV27 and TRBJ2-7; D is tentatively TRBD1 or TRBD2 (5 bases each). This CDR3 contains 18 residues. The ends were cut back, 0 bases at V and 6 bases at J, with 24 bases in the middle. The germline V gene has CDR1 MNHEY and CDR2 SMNVEV (reference sequence). The CDR3 DNA reads as TGTGCCAGCAGTTTATCGGCTCCAATTGGGACCCAAGCGCCCGAGCAGTACTTC. Its protein is CASSLSAPIGTQAPEQYF.

The gene calls are TRBV5-4 and TRBJ1-5; no firm D call. There are 16 residues in the CDR3. V lost 0 bases to trimming and J lost 5 bases, with 15 bases between them. Germline V gives CDR1 SGHNT, CDR2 YYREEE (reference sequence). CDR3: CASSLDGPSRDQPQHF. In nucleotides, the CDR3 is TGTGCCAGCAGCTTGGATGGACCGTCGAGGGATCAGCCCCAGCATTTT.

The rearrangement joins TRBV5-3 to TRBJ2-7; 8 nucleotides line up with TRBD1. TRBV5-3 qualifies as an ORF whose function is uncertain. CDR3 length: 15 residues. Unmatched junction bases numbered 5, after V lost 0 bases and J lost 3 bases. CDR3 nucleotide sequence: TGTGCCAGAAGCTTGGGACAGGGGATACGCTACGAGCAGTACTTC. Amino acids: CARSLGQGIRYEQYF.

The chain combines TRBV7-6 with TRBJ2-5; D gene ambiguous. CDR3 length: 14 residues. V was clipped by 0 bases and J by 5 bases, with 10 bases between them. Germline V gene lookup returns CDR1 SGHVS and CDR2 FNYEAQ. The CDR3 DNA follows: TGTGCCAGCAGCTTAGCGTCAGATTGGGAGACCCAGTACTTC. Protein: CASSLASDWETQYF.

The rearrangement joins TRBV9 to TRBJ2-2; D unclear. The CDR3 spans 13 residues. From germline, CDR1 is SGDLS and CDR2 YYNGEE. V was trimmed by 5 bases and J by 0 bases, leaving 5 bases between them. The CDR3, as DNA: TGTGCCAGCAGATCAGCGAACACCGGGGAGCTGTTTTTT. It yields the protein CASRSANTGELFF.

The V and J genes are TRBV24-1 and TRBJ2-7; tentatively, D is TRBD1 (6 bases). This CDR3 has 14 amino acids. V lost 2 bases and J 3 bases, leaving 10 bases between the germline ends. Germline V gene lookup returns CDR1 KGHDR and CDR2 SFDVKD. In DNA form, the CDR3 reads TGTGCCACCAGTGATTACAGGGTAGGCTACGAGCAGTACTTC. Protein sequence: CATSDYRVGYEQYF.

The chain is built from TRBV5-6 and TRBJ2-7; 8 bases agree with TRBD1. J was trimmed by 5 bases and V by 4 bases; bases with no gene match: 8. The CDR3 has 14 residues. Germline V gene sequence: CDR1 SGHDT, CDR2 YYEEEE. The CDR3 region is CASSQTGVGDEQYF. The CDR3 coding sequence is TGTGCCAGCAGCCAGACAGGGGTGGGCGACGAGCAGTACTTC.

This rearrangement joins TRBV5-1 to TRBJ1-1; TRBD1 aligns across 8 bases. Per germline, CDR1 SGHRS and CDR2 YFSETQ. Unmatched junction bases numbered 11, after V lost 4 bases and J lost 6 bases. This CDR3 has 15 amino acids. The CDR3 DNA follows: TGCGCCAGCAGCCAGATAACTGGGGGACAGGCTGAAGCTTTCTTT. Amino acids: CASSQITGGQAEAFF.

The rearrangement uses TRBV5-4 and TRBJ2-5, with 11 bases identical to TRBD2. From germline, CDR1 is SGHNT and CDR2 YYREEE (reference sequence). This CDR3 comprises 15 residues. Trimming removed 0 bases from V and 5 bases from J; junction bases left unmatched: 3. This CDR3 reads CASSLDLAGGETQYF. In DNA, the CDR3 is TGTGCCAGCAGCTTGGACCTAGCGGGAGGTGAGACCCAGTACTTC.

Here the CDR3 reads CASSLSGTAYGYTF. DNA of the CDR3: TGTGCCAGCAGTTTATCGGGGACGGCTTATGGCTACACCTTC. The chain links TRBV27 to TRBJ1-2; D possibly corresponds to TRBD1 (5 bases). Germline V gene lookup returns CDR1 MNHEY and CDR2 SMNVEV (reference sequence). The CDR3 is 14 amino acids. The germline V and J ends were trimmed by 0 bases and 5 bases, with 10 bases remaining between them.

The chain combines TRBV28 with TRBJ2-7; TRBD2 aligns across 11 bases. This CDR3 spans 17 amino acids. Germline trimming cut 3 bases from V and 3 bases from J; bases unmatched to any gene: 10. Germline assignment: CDR1 MDHEN and CDR2 SYDVKM. As DNA, the CDR3 is TGTGCCAGCAGTTTGGGTGCAGCCGGGACTAGCGGCTACGAGCAGTACTTC. Encoded protein: CASSLGAAGTSGYEQYF.

This chain uses TRBV25-1 with TRBJ2-1; D unresolved. V lost 4 bases and J lost 2, with 15 bases in between. Germline values: CDR1 MGHDK, CDR2 SYGVNS. The CDR3 loop spans 16 amino acids. CDR3 in amino acids: CASSGTITYTYNEQFF. The CDR3 DNA reads TGTGCCAGCAGTGGGACCATTACGTATACCTACAATGAGCAGTTCTTC. Filled out from reference TRBV25-1 and TRBJ2-1, the complete variable domain reads EADIYQTPRYLVIGTGKKITLECSQTMGHDKMYWYQQDPGMELHLIHYSYGVNSTEKGDLSSESTVSRIRTEHFPLTLESARPSHTSQYLCASSGTITYTYNEQFFGPGTRLTVL.

The CDR3 DNA follows: TGCGCCAGCAGCTTAGATAGGGTCTCCTACGAGCAGTACTTC. This gives the protein CASSLDRVSYEQYF. The chain links TRBV5-1 to TRBJ2-7, with D hard to call. CDR1 SGHRS and CDR2 YFSETQ come from the germline V gene. This CDR3 has 14 residues. The V gene lost 2 bases and the J gene lost 0 bases, with 9 bases spanning the gap.

This clone was seen just once. V usage is TRBV7-8 and J usage is TRBJ2-7; a weak D match, TRBD1 (6 bases). The germline V gene encodes CDR1 SGHVS and CDR2 FQNEAQ. V was cut by 2 bases and J by 3 bases, with 14 bases left in between. The CDR3 contains 15 residues. The CDR3 region has the DNA TGTGCCAGCAGCTTACCCCGGACAGCTAGCTACGAGCAGTACTTC. Translated: CASSLPRTASYEQYF.

This chain joins TRBV19 and TRBJ1-3; the match to TRBD1 covers 7 bases. CDR1 LNHDA and CDR2 SQIVND come from the germline V gene (reference sequence). The V segment lost 4 bases and the J segment 14 bases; nucleotides outside the gene matches: 8. The CDR3 runs to 12 residues. The CDR3: CASSTAETGLYF. The CDR3 DNA reads TGTGCCAGTAGTACCGCCGAGACAGGGCTATATTTT. Supplemented by reference TRBV19 and TRBJ1-3, the full variable domain reads DGGITQSPKYLFRKEGQNVTLSCEQNLNHDAMYWYRQDPGQGLRLIYYSQIVNDFQKGDIAEGYSVSREKKESFPLTVTSAQKNPTAFYLCASSTAETGLYFGEGSWLTVV.

The chain recombines TRBV27 with TRBJ1-2, with 8 bases lining up with TRBD1. There are 15 residues in the CDR3. With V trimmed by 5 bases and J by 0 bases, 5 bases remained unmatched. Germline V gene data show CDR1 as MNHEY and CDR2 as SMNVEV (reference sequence). The CDR3 DNA reads as TGTGCCAGCAGTCCGCGGGGACAGGCTAACTATGGCTACACCTTC. It is translated as CASSPRGQANYGYTF.

The chain is built from TRBV7-9 and TRBJ2-7; no clear D. V lost 5 bases, J lost 7 bases, and 12 bases lay in between. Germline V gene lookup returns CDR1 SEHNR and CDR2 FQNEAQ (reference sequence). The CDR3 runs 12 residues. CDR3 sequence: CASSHPVGEQYF. The CDR3 DNA follows: TGTGCCAGCAGCCACCCGGTAGGTGAGCAGTACTTC.

The chain has TRBV30 and TRBJ2-5; D is ambiguous. From germline, CDR1 is GTSNPN and CDR2 SVGIG (reference sequence). The CDR3 has 13 residues. V lost 0 bases to trimming and J lost 2 bases, with 7 bases between them. The CDR3 reads CAWSVGRQETQYF. As DNA, the CDR3 is TGTGCCTGGAGTGTGGGCAGACAAGAGACCCAGTACTTC.

The chain recombines TRBV9 with TRBJ1-4; TRBD1 is a possible D gene (5 bases). The CDR3 extends over 14 amino acids. Trimming stripped 3 bases from V and 2 bases from J, with 8 bases between. Germline lookup yields CDR1 SGDLS and CDR2 YYNGEE. The CDR3, as DNA: TGTGCCAGCAGCGCAGGGATGACTAATGAAAAACTGTTTTTT. Translated: CASSAGMTNEKLFF.